This is a list of T cell receptor beta chains from one sample in a study of identical twins. A single record per CDR3 protein comes from TCRdb applying MiXCR to the 5' RACE reads. The sample includes around 480,000 distinct CDR3 sequences, approximately 14% of them seen just once. The same specimen was also included in a second study, on yellow fever vaccine responses in identical twins.

Material for sequencing was CD4+ T cells sorted from blood. The receptors originated from a woman between 18 and 29 years old in good health. Both conserved end residues are part of each CDR3. Each record gives: J gene, D gene, V gene, clone size, CDR3 DNA, CDR3 protein. The D gene is left open where the match is weak. Rows may omit the clone size; those that give it use once, few, many or a size class.

J: TRBJ2-1
D: .
V: TRBV12-3/TRBV12-4
size: many
DNA: TGTGCCAGCAGTTTAAGTTCGTGGTCCAATGAGCAGTTCTTC
CDR3: CASSLSSWSNEQFF

J: TRBJ2-5
D: .
V: TRBV14
size: few
DNA: TGTGCCAGCAGCCCGACAATTAGGGTGGAGACCCAGTACTTC
CDR3: CASSPTIRVETQYF

J: TRBJ2-2
D: .
V: TRBV2
size: .
DNA: TGTGCCAGCAGTGCTGAGGACACCGGGGAGCTGTTTTTT
CDR3: CASSAEDTGELFF

J: TRBJ2-7
D: .
V: TRBV7-2
size: many
DNA: TGTGCCAGCAGTTCTATCGGGAGCTCCTACGAGCAGTACTTC
CDR3: CASSSIGSSYEQYF

J: TRBJ2-7
D: .
V: TRBV3-1
size: once
DNA: TGTGCCAGCAGCCAAGATTTGAGCCAAGTCGGGACCGAGCAGTACTTC
CDR3: CASSQDLSQVGTEQYF

J: TRBJ2-4
D: TRBD1
V: TRBV12-3/TRBV12-4
size: .
DNA: TGTGCCAGCAGCTTCAGGGGGACCTCCTTGGCCAAAAACATTCAGTACTTC
CDR3: CASSFRGTSLAKNIQYF

J: TRBJ2-3
D: .
V: TRBV7-2
size: .
DNA: TGTGCCAGCAGCTTATCTTGGAGACGAAGCACAGATACGCAGTATTTT
CDR3: CASSLSWRRSTDTQYF

J: TRBJ2-5
D: .
V: TRBV29-1
size: .
DNA: TGCAGCGTTGTAATGGGGGCGAATCAAGAGACCCAGTACTTC
CDR3: CSVVMGANQETQYF

J: TRBJ2-1
D: .
V: TRBV7-2
size: few
DNA: TGTGCCAGCAGCTTATCAGCTAGCTACAATGAGCAGTTCTTC
CDR3: CASSLSASYNEQFF

J: TRBJ2-7
D: TRBD1
V: TRBV9
size: few
DNA: TGTGCCAGCAGTTTACAGGGGGCGCATCCCCACGAGCAGTACTTC
CDR3: CASSLQGAHPHEQYF

J: TRBJ2-1
D: TRBD1
V: TRBV7-2
size: .
DNA: TGTGCCAGCAGCCCTGGACAGGATTACAATGAGCAGTTCTTC
CDR3: CASSPGQDYNEQFF

J: TRBJ2-7
D: TRBD1
V: TRBV20-1
size: few
DNA: TGCAGTGCTGCACGACAGGGCTCCTACGAGCAGTACTTC
CDR3: CSAARQGSYEQYF

J: TRBJ2-1
D: .
V: TRBV20-1
size: .
DNA: TGCAGTGCTAGAGATCTACGGGGGGCCACCTACAATGAGCAGTTCTTC
CDR3: CSARDLRGATYNEQFF

J: TRBJ2-7
D: .
V: TRBV20-1
size: .
DNA: TGCAGTGCTAGGCGAACCTACGAGCAGTACTTC
CDR3: CSARRTYEQYF

J: TRBJ2-2
D: .
V: TRBV4-3
size: many
DNA: TGCGCCAGCAGCCGTTCAGCGGGTGTTACCGGGGAGCTGTTTTTT
CDR3: CASSRSAGVTGELFF

J: TRBJ1-1
D: .
V: TRBV10-3
size: .
DNA: TGTGCCATCAGTGATAGAGAGGACACTGAAGCTTTCTTT
CDR3: CAISDREDTEAFF

J: TRBJ2-2
D: .
V: TRBV6-5
size: .
DNA: TGTGCCAGCAGTTACTCTGTCTTGGGGATGGTGTTTTTT
CDR3: CASSYSVLGMVFF

J: TRBJ2-1
D: .
V: TRBV5-1
size: few
DNA: TGCGCCAGCAGCTTGATCGGGGCCTACAATGAGCAGTTCTTC
CDR3: CASSLIGAYNEQFF

J: TRBJ2-3
D: .
V: TRBV7-2
size: .
DNA: TGTGCCAGCAGCTTAGCGCGGGTTAGCGACTCAGATACGCAGTATTTT
CDR3: CASSLARVSDSDTQYF

J: TRBJ2-7
D: .
V: TRBV10-3
size: .
DNA: TGTGCCATCAGTGAAGGACTCTACGAGCAGTACTTC
CDR3: CAISEGLYEQYF

J: TRBJ2-6
D: .
V: TRBV7-2
size: few
DNA: TGTGCCAGCAGCTCCACTTCTGGGGCCAACGTCCTGACTTTC
CDR3: CASSSTSGANVLTF

J: TRBJ2-1
D: TRBD2
V: TRBV6-1
size: few
DNA: TGTGCCAGCAGTCAGCAGCTAGCGGTTAGCTCCTACAATGAGCAGTTCTTC
CDR3: CASSQQLAVSSYNEQFF

J: TRBJ2-7
D: .
V: TRBV3-1
size: .
DNA: TGTGCCAGCAGCGTACGTTGGTACGAGCAGTACTTC
CDR3: CASSVRWYEQYF

J: TRBJ1-1
D: .
V: TRBV19
size: once
DNA: TGTGCCAGTAGTACTCCAGGAAAAGGGAACACTGAAGCTTTCTTT
CDR3: CASSTPGKGNTEAFF

J: TRBJ2-7
D: TRBD2
V: TRBV28
size: .
DNA: TGTGCCAGCAGTTTATTGAGGACCCAGTCGGGGGGTGGGTCCGAGCAGTACTTC
CDR3: CASSLLRTQSGGGSEQYF

J: TRBJ1-2
D: .
V: TRBV18
size: .
DNA: TGTGCCAGCTCACCACCCGGCAGCTATGGCTACACCTTC
CDR3: CASSPPGSYGYTF

J: TRBJ2-2
D: TRBD2
V: TRBV20-1
size: few
DNA: TGCAGTGCTAGGCCTAGCGGGGGTCCCGGGGAGCTGTTTTTT
CDR3: CSARPSGGPGELFF

J: TRBJ1-1
D: .
V: TRBV5-8
size: .
DNA: TGTGCCAGCAGCTCCTCCCGGTTGAACACTGAAGCTTTCTTT
CDR3: CASSSSRLNTEAFF

J: TRBJ2-4
D: .
V: TRBV12-3/TRBV12-4
size: few
DNA: TGTGCCAGCAGGGACCGGGACACCTCCAAAAACATTCAGTACTTC
CDR3: CASRDRDTSKNIQYF

J: TRBJ1-1
D: .
V: TRBV12-3/TRBV12-4
size: .
DNA: TGTGCCAGCAGTTTAGATGTTGAAGCTTTCTTT
CDR3: CASSLDVEAFF

J: TRBJ2-1
D: .
V: TRBV5-1
size: .
DNA: TGCGCCAGCAGCTTTGACGGCAATGAGCAGTTCTTC
CDR3: CASSFDGNEQFF

J: TRBJ1-1
D: .
V: TRBV6-5
size: few
DNA: TGTGCCAGCAGTTACCCGAACAGGGAGAACACTGAAGCTTTCTTT
CDR3: CASSYPNRENTEAFF

J: TRBJ2-2
D: .
V: TRBV30
size: .
DNA: TGTGCCTGGAGTCTAGGGGCCGGGGAGCTGTTTTTT
CDR3: CAWSLGAGELFF

J: TRBJ2-3
D: .
V: TRBV25-1
size: .
DNA: TGTGCCAGCAGTCCCTCTGGAGGGTCTAGCACAGATACGCAGTATTTT
CDR3: CASSPSGGSSTDTQYF

J: TRBJ2-5
D: TRBD2
V: TRBV29-1
size: few
DNA: TGCAGCGTTGTAGGGGTGCTAGCGGGGTTCCAAGAGACCCAGTACTTC
CDR3: CSVVGVLAGFQETQYF

J: TRBJ2-3
D: .
V: TRBV3-1
size: .
DNA: TGTGCCAGCAGCCAAGAAAGCCTCGGCACAGATACGCAGTATTTT
CDR3: CASSQESLGTDTQYF

J: TRBJ2-7
D: TRBD1
V: TRBV2
size: .
DNA: TGTGCCAGCAGTGAAGGGACAGGGTACGAGCAGTACTTC
CDR3: CASSEGTGYEQYF

J: TRBJ1-5
D: TRBD1
V: TRBV12-3/TRBV12-4
size: many
DNA: TGTGCCAGCAGTTTCGGGACAGGGTACGCGGGGGATCAGCCCCAGCATTTT
CDR3: CASSFGTGYAGDQPQHF

J: TRBJ1-5
D: .
V: TRBV12-3/TRBV12-4
size: few
DNA: TGTGCCAGCCGAAGACAGCCTAATCAGCCCCAGCATTTT
CDR3: CASRRQPNQPQHF

J: TRBJ2-6
D: .
V: TRBV10-2
size: many
DNA: TGCGCCAGTTTACAGGGTTCCGGGGCCAACGTCCTGACTTTC
CDR3: CASLQGSGANVLTF

J: TRBJ2-3
D: TRBD2
V: TRBV20-1
size: few
DNA: TGCAGTGCCAAGACTAGCAAATCCACAGATACGCAGTATTTT
CDR3: CSAKTSKSTDTQYF

J: TRBJ2-1
D: .
V: TRBV11-3
size: few
DNA: TGTGCCAGCAGCTTAGAACGGGGGAATGAGCAGTTCTTC
CDR3: CASSLERGNEQFF

J: TRBJ2-2
D: TRBD2
V: TRBV20-1
size: .
DNA: TGCAGTGCTCCAGGACTAGCCTTCCCTAACACCGGGGAGCTGTTTTTT
CDR3: CSAPGLAFPNTGELFF

J: TRBJ2-3
D: .
V: TRBV20-1
size: few
DNA: TGCAGTGCTAGTCCCAGAGCTAGCACAGATACGCAGTATTTT
CDR3: CSASPRASTDTQYF

J: TRBJ2-5
D: .
V: TRBV3-1
size: few
DNA: TGTGCCAGCAGCCTGGACAGCATGGCTAACGGACAAGAGACCCAGTACTTC
CDR3: CASSLDSMANGQETQYF

J: TRBJ1-2
D: .
V: TRBV2
size: many
DNA: TGTGCCAGCAGACAGACCAACTATGGCTACACCTTC
CDR3: CASRQTNYGYTF

J: TRBJ1-1
D: TRBD1
V: TRBV30
size: .
DNA: TGTGCCTGGAGTCCGCTGGACAGGGTTATGGCTGAAGCTTTCTTT
CDR3: CAWSPLDRVMAEAFF

J: TRBJ1-5
D: .
V: TRBV29-1
size: .
DNA: TGCAGCGTGCGGGAGAATAGCAATCAGCCCCAGCATTTT
CDR3: CSVRENSNQPQHF

J: TRBJ2-1
D: .
V: TRBV27
size: few
DNA: TGTGCCAGCAGACAAGGTAGCGGAACCTACAATGAGCAGTTCTTC
CDR3: CASRQGSGTYNEQFF

J: TRBJ2-1
D: TRBD2
V: TRBV29-1
size: .
DNA: TGCAGCGTTGGTAGCGGGGGGGCCTACAATGAGCAGTTCTTC
CDR3: CSVGSGGAYNEQFF